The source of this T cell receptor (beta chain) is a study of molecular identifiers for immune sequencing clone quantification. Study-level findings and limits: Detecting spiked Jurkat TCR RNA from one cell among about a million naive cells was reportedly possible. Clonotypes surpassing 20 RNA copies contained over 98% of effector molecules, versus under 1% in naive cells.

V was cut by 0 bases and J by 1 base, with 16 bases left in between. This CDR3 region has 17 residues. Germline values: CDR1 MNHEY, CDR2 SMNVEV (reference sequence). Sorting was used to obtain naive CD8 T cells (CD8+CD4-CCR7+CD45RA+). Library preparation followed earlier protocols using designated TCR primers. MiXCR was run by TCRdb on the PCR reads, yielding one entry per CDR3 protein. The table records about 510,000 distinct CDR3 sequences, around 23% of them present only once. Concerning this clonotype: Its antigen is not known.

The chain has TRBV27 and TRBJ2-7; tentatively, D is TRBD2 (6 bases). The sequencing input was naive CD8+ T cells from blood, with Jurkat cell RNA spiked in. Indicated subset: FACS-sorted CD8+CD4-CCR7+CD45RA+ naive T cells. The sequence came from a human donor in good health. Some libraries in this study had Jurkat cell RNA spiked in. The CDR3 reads CASSLSAGLGGSYEQYF. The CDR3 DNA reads TGTGCCAGCAGTTTATCGGCGGGGCTTGGGGGGTCCTACGAGCAGTACTTC.